These 22 T cell receptor beta chains were sequenced from one sample in a study of blood T cell repertoires in COVID-19. Libraries were prepared by immunoSEQ multiplex PCR; TCRdb keeps only in-frame clonotypes and omits some of them. Found here are 75,000 to 80,000 clones, roughly 90% of them singletons; the top ten hold roughly a sixth. Sequenced input: peripheral blood. The receptors were gathered from a human donor in a cohort sampled during active COVID-19.

This chain uses TRBV7-2 with TRBJ1-4; D is unresolved. Looked up from germline, CDR1 is SGHTA and CDR2 is FQGNSA. V lost 5 bases and J 5 bases, leaving 15 bases between the germline ends. The CDR3 spans 15 residues. This chain's CDR3 is CASSKSRDINEKLFF. CDR3 in DNA: TGTGCCAGCAGCAAGTCCCGGGATATAAATGAAAAACTGTTTTTT.

This clone has only a few counts. The chain employs TRBV4-3 and TRBJ1-4; TRBD1 agrees at 7 bases. Per germline, CDR1 LGHNA and CDR2 YSLEER. The CDR3 is made up of 16 amino acids. Unmatched junction bases numbered 11, after V lost 2 bases and J lost 8 bases. Here the CDR3 DNA reads TGCGCCAGCAGCCAAACCCCACAGGGGTATCAAGAAAAACTGTTTTTT. Amino acid sequence: CASSQTPQGYQEKLFF.

J is TRBJ2-1 and V is TRBV5-1, with TRBD1 matching over 7 bases. CDR3 length: 14 residues. CDR1 SGHRS and CDR2 YFSETQ come from the germline V gene. Unmatched junction bases numbered 0, after V lost 0 bases and J lost 3 bases. The CDR3: CASSLGTGYNEQFF. Written as DNA, the CDR3 is TGCGCCAGCAGCTTGGGGACAGGCTACAATGAGCAGTTCTTC.

J is TRBJ2-3 and V is TRBV9; 10 positions match TRBD2. Germline assignment: CDR1 SGDLS and CDR2 YYNGEE. V was clipped by 7 bases and J by 2 bases; unmatched bases: 16. The CDR3 runs to 18 residues. The DNA for the CDR3 is TGTGCCAGCCGCCCCATCTCCCCAAGCGGGGGGGCCACAGATACGCAGTATTTT. It yields the protein CASRPISPSGGATDTQYF.

The chain has TRBV19 and TRBJ2-3; no definite D call. The length of the CDR3 is 11 residues. V was pared by 6 bases and J by 2 bases, with 3 bases between. In germline, CDR1 is LNHDA, CDR2 SQIVND (reference sequence). Written as DNA, the CDR3 is TGTGCCAGTAGCCTCACAGATACGCAGTATTTT. It is translated as CASSLTDTQYF.

The chain carries TRBV24-1 and TRBJ2-1; TRBD1 might be the D (5 bases). V dropped 6 bases and J dropped 7 bases, with 15 bases sitting between them. The CDR3 consists of 14 residues. CDR1 and CDR2 (germline): KGHDR, SFDVKD. The CDR3 nucleotides are TGTGCCACCAGTCGAGCATCTAGGGGAAATGAGCAGTTCTTC. Translated: CATSRASRGNEQFF.

V is TRBV19 and J is TRBJ2-7; D is perhaps TRBD1 (6 bases). The CDR3 loop spans 15 amino acids. The V gene lost 5 bases and the J gene lost 2 bases, with 16 bases spanning the gap. Germline CDR1 reads LNHDA; CDR2 reads SQIVND (reference sequence). CDR3 sequence reads: CASSAQGLRAYEQYF. The CDR3, as DNA: TGTGCCAGTAGTGCCCAGGGGCTGCGGGCCTACGAGCAGTACTTC.

This chain connects TRBV4-3 to TRBJ1-3; 7 nucleotides align to TRBD1. The ends lost 0 bases at V and 1 base at J; junction bases unmatched: 9. In germline, CDR1 is LGHNA, CDR2 YSLEER. The CDR3 is 18 residues long. CDR3 amino acids: CASSQDLVGGASGNTIYF. The CDR3 nucleotides read TGCGCCAGCAGCCAAGACCTGGTAGGGGGCGCGTCTGGAAACACCATATATTTT.

The CDR3 bases are TGTGCCAGCAGAGAGGACGGGCACCAGGGTGAGCAGTTCTTC. It is translated as CASREDGHQGEQFF. This chain joins TRBV2 and TRBJ2-1; TRBD1 might be the D (5 bases). This CDR3 has 14 amino acids. Germline-derived CDR1 and CDR2 are SNHLY and FYNNEI. V was cut by 6 bases and J by 9 bases, with 18 bases left in between.

The V gene is TRBV9, the J gene TRBJ2-7, with D possibly matching TRBD2 (5 bases). The CDR3 has 14 amino acids. Germline V gene sequence: CDR1 SGDLS, CDR2 YYNGEE. V was trimmed by 0 bases and J by 2 bases, leaving 9 bases between them. The CDR3 protein is CASSVDPGTYEQYF. The CDR3 nucleotides read TGTGCCAGCAGCGTAGACCCGGGAACCTACGAGCAGTACTTC.

This clone appeared a single time. The J gene is TRBJ2-7, the V gene TRBV28, with a possible D match to TRBD2 (7 bases). Between the trimmed V and J ends, which lost 4 bases and 3 bases, there was a span of 16 bases. CDR1 is MDHEN, CDR2 SYDVKM, per germline. The CDR3 runs to 15 residues. This CDR3 reads CASSSPGGRVYEQYF. In DNA form, the CDR3 reads TGTGCCAGCAGTTCCCCCGGGGGGCGAGTCTACGAGCAGTACTTC.

The genes are TRBV7-8 and TRBJ1-2, with D perhaps TRBD1 (5 bases). The V end was cut by 4 bases, the J end by 6 bases, with 15 bases between. Germline CDR1 is SGHVS and CDR2 is FQNEAQ. This CDR3 has 14 amino acids. CDR3 sequence (DNA): TGTGCCAGCAGCTCCACAGGTTTCTACGATGGCTACACCTTC. Encoded protein: CASSSTGFYDGYTF.

The rearrangement links TRBV3-1 (or the pseudogene TRBV3-2) to TRBJ2-7; TRBD1 matches at 8 bases. This CDR3 contains 14 residues. CDR1 and CDR2 from the germline V gene are LGHDT and YNNKEL (reference sequence). J gave up 0 bases and V 4 bases, and 2 bases lay outside the gene matches. The CDR3 loop is CASSLGTGSYEQYF. The CDR3 nucleotides read TGTGCCAGCAGCCTCGGGACAGGCTCCTACGAGCAGTACTTC.

The V call is TRBV7-2, the J call TRBJ2-7; TRBD1 agrees at 10 bases. Germline V gene sequence: CDR1 SGHTA, CDR2 FQGNSA. Trimming cost V 0 bases and J 2 bases; bases outside gene matches: 7. The CDR3 extends over 17 amino acids. DNA for the CDR3: TGTGCCAGCAGCTTAGCAACCGGGACAGGGGACGCCTACGAGCAGTACTTC. Its protein product is CASSLATGTGDAYEQYF.

This rearrangement joins TRBV13 to TRBJ1-2; no firm D call. CDR1 is PRHDT, CDR2 FYEKMQ, per germline (reference sequence). The CDR3 is made up of 17 amino acids. Trimming cost V 5 bases and J 2 bases, with 21 bases left between them. The CDR3 DNA reads as TGTGCCAGCAGCCGGCCTTTGAGGGCGTACCTCAACTATGGCTACACCTTC. It codes for CASSRPLRAYLNYGYTF.

The chain uses TRBV20-1 and TRBJ2-5; 9 bases line up with TRBD2. The CDR3 contains 13 residues. Germline CDR1 DFQATT, CDR2 SNEGSKA (reference sequence). J gave up 3 bases and V 3 bases, and 2 bases lay outside the gene matches. CDR3 coding DNA: TGCAGTGCTAGTCCTAGCGGGGAAGAGACCCAGTACTTC. Residues: CSASPSGEETQYF.

This rearrangement joins TRBV7-9 to TRBJ2-7; D not resolved. Germline CDR1 and CDR2: SEHNR and FQNEAQ (reference sequence). CDR3 length: 12 amino acids. V was shortened by 4 bases and J by 4 bases, with 8 bases between the two germline ends. This CDR3 is CASSSSGYEQYF. The CDR3 DNA reads TGTGCCAGCAGCTCTAGTGGTTACGAGCAGTACTTC.

V usage is TRBV9 and J usage is TRBJ2-5, with 13 bases aligning to TRBD2. The germline V gene has CDR1 SGDLS and CDR2 YYNGEE. J lost 2 bases, V lost 0 bases, and 10 bases had no gene match. This CDR3 is 19 amino acids long. CDR3 region: CASSVAGGGLAGTQETQYF. In DNA, the CDR3 is TGTGCCAGCAGCGTAGCAGGAGGGGGACTAGCGGGGACACAAGAGACCCAGTACTTC.

The V and J genes are TRBV6-5 and TRBJ2-7, with 10 bases that match TRBD1. The CDR3 runs to 14 residues. The germline V gene has CDR1 MNHEY and CDR2 SVGAGI. Germline trimming cut 4 bases from V and 2 bases from J; bases unmatched to any gene: 2. The CDR3 DNA sequence: TGTGCCAGCAGTTGGGGACAGGGGCCCTACGAGCAGTACTTC. Residues: CASSWGQGPYEQYF.

J is TRBJ1-1 and V is TRBV19; TRBD1 agrees at 9 bases. With V trimmed by 7 bases and J by 1 base, 7 bases remained unmatched. Looked up from germline, CDR1 is LNHDA and CDR2 is SQIVND (reference sequence). The CDR3 extends over 15 amino acids. As DNA, the CDR3 is TGTGCCAGTACCTTGACAGGGGGGGCGAACACTGAAGCTTTCTTT. Protein product: CASTLTGGANTEAFF.

In its sample, this clone was seen once. The chain links TRBV7-6 to TRBJ1-3; 7 nucleotides match TRBD1. Germline V gene lookup returns CDR1 SGHVS and CDR2 FNYEAQ. The CDR3 length is 17 residues. V lost 5 bases, J lost 2 bases, and 12 bases stayed unmatched. CDR3 sequence: CASSIQTGAGTGNTIYF. The DNA of the CDR3 is TGTGCCAGCAGCATTCAAACAGGGGCAGGGACTGGAAACACCATATATTTT.

This clone was detected only a few times. V gene TRBV7-2 combines with J gene TRBJ1-6; 12 positions match TRBD1. Germline values: CDR1 SGHTA, CDR2 FQGNSA. V lost 5 bases and J lost 3; bases outside the gene matches: 8. The CDR3 loop spans 18 amino acids. CDR3 loop: CASSRDGTGGLYNSPLHF. CDR3 nucleotides: TGTGCCAGCAGCCGGGACGGGACAGGGGGCCTCTATAATTCACCCCTCCACTTT.